This paragraph reports one T cell receptor beta chain. The target antigen is unknown. Clones were read by immunoSEQ multiplex PCR, and TCRdb kept only the in-frame ones, dropping some. Counted here are roughly 500,000 clones, 90% to 96% occurring once; the ten biggest clones make up 0.06%. The length of the CDR3 is 16 residues. Trimming removed 6 bases from V and 1 base from J; junction bases left unmatched: 10. CDR1 and CDR2 (germline): MDHEN, SYDVKM. The entry originates in a study of shared clonotypes between healthy human individuals. Overall study results and limits: Tissues were not sampled, only blood, and their repertoires likely differ.

The sequenced sample consisted of naive CD4+ T cells sorted from blood. Subset in this sample: CD45RA+ positively selected. V gene TRBV28 combines with J gene TRBJ2-7, with 9 bases matching TRBD1. The sequence was obtained from a woman aged 25 to 45 in good health. As DNA, the CDR3 is TGTGCCAGCAGAGCCAGGGGACAGGGAGGTTCCTACGAGCAGTACTTC. Its protein is CASRARGQGGSYEQYF.